The rows below give T cell receptor beta chains drawn from one sample of a study of response to subunit inactivated influenza vaccine. In TCRdb, the RT-PCR reads were re-called with MiXCR into one record per CDR3 protein. The sample holds 600,000 to 850,000 distinct CDR3 sequences, 11% to 15% seen once. This specimen was PBMCs from blood, taken 14 days before vaccination. The receptors here all came from a man between 45 and 60 years old who received an inactivated influenza vaccine. Each CDR3 is given with its conserved first and last residue. The D gene is left open where the match is weak. Some rows have no size entry. The others give once, few or many, or a class for an expanded clone.

v_call	j_call	cdr3_length	d_call	clone_size	cdr3_nt	cdr3_aa
TRBV4-1	TRBJ2-7	16	TRBD2	.	TGCGCCAGCACCCAAACGGCCAGCGGGAGTAGCAACGAGCAGTACTTC	CASTQTASGSSNEQYF
TRBV7-2	TRBJ2-7	16	TRBD2	once	TGTGCCAGCAGCCTTGGAGGGACTAGCCTTCTCTACGAGCAGTACTTC	CASSLGGTSLLYEQYF
TRBV7-9	TRBJ2-3	14	.	.	TGTGCCAGCAGCTGGGAAGGGAGCACAGATACGCAGTATTTT	CASSWEGSTDTQYF
TRBV3-1	TRBJ2-7	13	.	few	TGTGCCAGCAGCCAAGGAAGTTTCTACGAGCAGTACTTC	CASSQGSFYEQYF
TRBV4-1	TRBJ2-2	21	TRBD1	.	TGCGCCAGCAGCCAAGATCCCCCGACAGGGAAGGAGAGAGATAGGACCGGGGAGCTGTTTTTT	CASSQDPPTGKERDRTGELFF
TRBV6-1	TRBJ2-7	15	TRBD2	few	TGTGCCAGCAGGCCCAGAGCGGGAGCCCCCTACGAGCAGTACTTC	CASRPRAGAPYEQYF
TRBV12-3/TRBV12-4	TRBJ1-1	15	.	many	TGTGCCAGCAGTTTCCCCTCCCACCGGGGATTAGAAGCTTTCTTT	CASSFPSHRGLEAFF
TRBV7-6	TRBJ2-2	15	TRBD1	.	TGTGCCAGCAGCTTAAAGGGGGCGATGTCCGGGGAGCTGTTTTTT	CASSLKGAMSGELFF
TRBV27	TRBJ2-1	14	.	.	TGTGCCAGCAGTTTATATAACTCCTACAATGAGCAGTTCTTC	CASSLYNSYNEQFF
TRBV20-1	TRBJ2-1	13	.	few	TGCAGTGCTAGGGGTAGCCCCTACAATGAGCAGTTCTTC	CSARGSPYNEQFF
TRBV20-1	TRBJ2-1	14	TRBD1	once	TGCAGTGCGCACACCAGACAGGGGCTGGGTGAGCAGTTCTTC	CSAHTRQGLGEQFF
TRBV20-1	TRBJ1-5	15	.	few	TGCAGTGCCCACGCCGGCCCACGGAGCAATCAGCCCCAGCATTTT	CSAHAGPRSNQPQHF
TRBV20-1	TRBJ2-3	15	.	.	TGCAGTGCTAGAGATTACACAGGGACCTGGGATACGCAGTATTTT	CSARDYTGTWDTQYF
TRBV4-2	TRBJ2-6	15	.	few	TGTGCCAGCAGCCAAACTCCGGCGGAGGCCAACGTCCTGACTTTC	CASSQTPAEANVLTF
TRBV6-1	TRBJ1-2	14	.	.	TGTGCCAGCACTCCGGGGGTCTCGGGCTATGGCTACACCTTC	CASTPGVSGYGYTF
TRBV29-1	TRBJ2-1	12	.	.	TGCAGCGCCTCCCAGGGCGGAAGTGAGCAGTTCTTC	CSASQGGSEQFF
TRBV5-1	TRBJ2-5	13	.	many	TGCGCCAGCAGCTGGACGGTTCAAGAGACCCAGTACTTC	CASSWTVQETQYF
TRBV12-3/TRBV12-4	TRBJ2-3	15	TRBD2	many	TGTGCCAGCACCCGCCTAGCGGGGGACACAGATACGCAGTATTTT	CASTRLAGDTDTQYF
TRBV9	TRBJ1-6	16	TRBD1	.	TGTGCCAGCAGCGTAGGGCAGGGGGGCGCGGATTCACCCCTCCACTTT	CASSVGQGGADSPLHF
TRBV11-3	TRBJ2-1	16	TRBD2	.	TGTGCCAGCAGCTATACCGGGACTAGCGGGAGTGATGAGCAGTTCTTC	CASSYTGTSGSDEQFF
TRBV11-1	TRBJ2-7	18	.	few	TGTGCCAGCAGCTTCGTTAGGGGTGATCAGGGCCCATCCTACGAGCAGTACTTC	CASSFVRGDQGPSYEQYF
TRBV28	TRBJ2-3	17	.	few	TGTGCCAGCAGTTTACGCTCCTTCCGGGACGGCGGGGATACGCAGTATTTT	CASSLRSFRDGGDTQYF
TRBV7-9	TRBJ2-1	17	.	few	TGTGCCAGCAGCCCGCACGCGAGTTTACGTTCCTACAATGAGCAGTTCTTC	CASSPHASLRSYNEQFF
TRBV11-2	TRBJ2-5	15	.	.	TGTGCCAGCAGGCACTACAGGGACCGGCCGAAGACCCAGTACTTC	CASRHYRDRPKTQYF
TRBV4-3	TRBJ1-2	13	.	few	TGCGCCAGCAGCCAAAGACAGGAACATGGCTACACCTTC	CASSQRQEHGYTF
TRBV3-1	TRBJ2-7	19	TRBD2	.	TGTGCCAGCAGCCAAGATAACCGGCTAGCGGGGGGCTTATCCTACGAGCAGTACTTC	CASSQDNRLAGGLSYEQYF
TRBV2	TRBJ2-7	14	.	.	TGTGCCAGCAGCGTCAAACTCCAGGGATACGAGCAGTACTTC	CASSVKLQGYEQYF
TRBV19	TRBJ2-7	17	TRBD2	.	TGTGCCAGTAGTATGGGAACTAGCGGGAACAAGGGCTACGAGCAGTACTTC	CASSMGTSGNKGYEQYF
TRBV6-2/TRBV6-3	TRBJ2-1	15	.	few	TGTGCCAGCACTCTATGGGGCGGATCCTACAATGAGCAGTTCTTC	CASTLWGGSYNEQFF
TRBV6-5	TRBJ1-6	16	TRBD1	few	TGTGCCAGCAGTTACTCGACAGGGGTCCATAATTCACCCCTCCACTTT	CASSYSTGVHNSPLHF
TRBV11-2	TRBJ2-2	15	.	.	TGTGCCAGCAGCTTAAACCCAGGGAACACCGGGGAGCTGTTTTTT	CASSLNPGNTGELFF
TRBV20-1	TRBJ2-3	14	.	.	TGCAGTGCGCCCGGAACCCCCAGCACAGATACGCAGTATTTT	CSAPGTPSTDTQYF
TRBV29-1	TRBJ2-7	15	TRBD2	.	TGCAGCGCAGAGAATGGGGTAGCGGGAGTTGGCGAGCAGTACTTC	CSAENGVAGVGEQYF
TRBV12-3/TRBV12-4	TRBJ2-2	16	TRBD2	few	TGTGCCAGCAGTTTTGGCGGGAGCGAGAACACCGGGGAGCTGTTTTTT	CASSFGGSENTGELFF
TRBV5-1	TRBJ2-1	14	TRBD2	.	TGCGCCAGCAGCTTGGGGGCCGGGGGGGTTGAGCAGTTCTTC	CASSLGAGGVEQFF
TRBV20-1	TRBJ2-7	15	TRBD2	few	TGCAGTGCTCTCCGGGACTACGCTACGGCCTACGAGCAGTACTTC	CSALRDYATAYEQYF
TRBV29-1	TRBJ2-7	13	.	.	TGCAGCGTTGCGGCCGGGAACGGCTACGAGCAGTACTTC	CSVAAGNGYEQYF
TRBV5-5	TRBJ1-2	15	TRBD1	many	TGTGCCAGCAGCTTGGGACAGGGGGCTAACTATGGCTACACCTTC	CASSLGQGANYGYTF
TRBV27	TRBJ2-7	13	TRBD1	.	TGTGCCTCCAGGGGGATCCTCTCCTACGAGCAGTACTTC	CASRGILSYEQYF
TRBV20-1	TRBJ2-5	15	TRBD2	.	TGCAGTGCTTATCAAACTAGCGGGAGTTCAGAGACCCAGTACTTC	CSAYQTSGSSETQYF
TRBV20-1	TRBJ2-3	11	.	.	TGCAGTGCTAGAATCAGAGGCACGCAGTATTTT	CSARIRGTQYF
TRBV29-1	TRBJ1-2	16	.	.	TGCAGCGTTGAGAGGGAGGGTAGGATTAGTGACTATGGCTACACCTTC	CSVEREGRISDYGYTF
TRBV9	TRBJ2-7	15	TRBD1	few	TGTGCCAGCAGCACCGAGGACAGGGCGGACTACGAGCAGTACTTC	CASSTEDRADYEQYF
TRBV12-3/TRBV12-4	TRBJ1-2	16	.	few	TGTGCCAGCAGTTTAGCCCCGGGGGGGGCTAACTATGGCTACACCTTC	CASSLAPGGANYGYTF
TRBV14	TRBJ1-1	13	TRBD1	.	TGTGCCAGCAGCTCGTTTTCAGGGGGAGAAGCTTTCTTT	CASSSFSGGEAFF
TRBV10-3	TRBJ2-3	15	TRBD1	.	TGTGCCATCAGTGCAGGGGGCGTGAGTGTAGATACGCAGTATTTT	CAISAGGVSVDTQYF
TRBV12-3/TRBV12-4	TRBJ2-1	11	.	few	TGTGCCAGCAGTTTAACAATAGAGCAGTTCTTC	CASSLTIEQFF
TRBV28	TRBJ1-2	14	.	few	TGTGCCAGCAGTTTAGCAGTAAGGCAGGTCGGCTACACCTTC	CASSLAVRQVGYTF
TRBV5-1	TRBJ2-1	18	.	few	TGCGCCAGCAGCTTGGCCCCGGGACTCACTCCCCCGTACAATGAGCAGTTCTTC	CASSLAPGLTPPYNEQFF
TRBV12-3/TRBV12-4	TRBJ1-1	17	TRBD1	once	TGTGCCAGCAGTCGAACCGCAGGGGGCGCGGGTCTCACTGAAGCTTTCTTT	CASSRTAGGAGLTEAFF
TRBV6-6	TRBJ2-5	12	TRBD2	few	TGTGCCAGCAGAACCCCGGGGGGGACCCAGTACTTC	CASRTPGGTQYF
TRBV9	TRBJ2-1	17	TRBD2	many	TGTGCCAGCAGTTCCGCCGGGAGGACTAGCGGGACAAATGAGCAGTTCTTC	CASSSAGRTSGTNEQFF
TRBV12-3/TRBV12-4	TRBJ2-1	15	.	few	TGTGCCAGCACCGTGGCTAGTCTTGCTACAAATGAGCAGTTCTTC	CASTVASLATNEQFF
TRBV6-1	TRBJ1-1	13	.	.	TGTGCCAGCATTAAGCTTAGAGGGTTGGTAGCTTTCTTT	CASIKLRGLVAFF
TRBV3-1	TRBJ1-1	15	.	.	TGTGCCAGCAGCCAATCCGGGACCTTAACCGGGGAAGCTTTCTTT	CASSQSGTLTGEAFF